This T cell receptor (beta chain) was captured in a study of blood T cell repertoires in COVID-19. The V and J ends lost 5 bases and 2 bases, in that order; junction bases with no gene match: 7. The CDR3 extends over 15 amino acids. CDR1 SGHTA and CDR2 FQGTGA come from the germline V gene. TCRdb keeps only in-frame clones here, not all; method: immunoSEQ multiplex PCR. The data contain around 60,000 clones, roughly 84% of them singletons. This TCR was recovered from a man aged 50 to 59 with COVID-19, enrolled during active disease. The sample was peripheral blood. The rearrangement links TRBV7-3 to TRBJ2-3, with TRBD2 matching over 7 bases. This CDR3 reads CASSLGAGYTDTQYF. The CDR3 coding sequence is TGTGCCAGCAGCCTCGGAGCGGGGTACACAGATACGCAGTATTTT.